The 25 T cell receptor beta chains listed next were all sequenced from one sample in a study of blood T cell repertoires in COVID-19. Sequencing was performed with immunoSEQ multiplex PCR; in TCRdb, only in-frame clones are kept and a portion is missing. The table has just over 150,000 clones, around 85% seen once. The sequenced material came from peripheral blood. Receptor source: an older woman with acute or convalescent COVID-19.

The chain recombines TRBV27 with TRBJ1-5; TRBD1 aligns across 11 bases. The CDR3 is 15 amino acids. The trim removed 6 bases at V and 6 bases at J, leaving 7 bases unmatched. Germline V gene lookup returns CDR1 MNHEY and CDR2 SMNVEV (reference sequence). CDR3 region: CASRRTGGSGQPQHF. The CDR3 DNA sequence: TGTGCCAGCAGGCGGACAGGGGGCAGCGGTCAGCCCCAGCATTTT.

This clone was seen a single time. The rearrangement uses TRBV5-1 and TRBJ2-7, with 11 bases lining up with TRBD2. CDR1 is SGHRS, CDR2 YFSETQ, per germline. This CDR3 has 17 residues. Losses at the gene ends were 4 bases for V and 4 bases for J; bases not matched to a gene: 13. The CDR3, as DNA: TGCGCCAGCAGCCCCGCGGTGGCTAGCGGGGGGCGGTACGAGCAGTACTTC. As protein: CASSPAVASGGRYEQYF.

The CDR3 nucleotides are TGTGCCAGCAGCCATGTCTCGGGGGGCCAAGAGACCCAGTACTTC. Amino acid sequence: CASSHVSGGQETQYF. V is TRBV14 and J is TRBJ2-5, with TRBD2 identical over 7 bases. The CDR3 spans 15 residues. The junction had 5 bases not matched to a gene; V was cut back by 3 bases and J by 1 base. CDR1 and CDR2 from the germline V gene are SGHDN and FVKESK.

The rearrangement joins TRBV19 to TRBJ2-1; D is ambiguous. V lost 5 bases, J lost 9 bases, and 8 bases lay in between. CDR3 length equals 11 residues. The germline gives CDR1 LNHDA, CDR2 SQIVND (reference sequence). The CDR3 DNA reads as TGTGCCAGTAGTGCTAAGATTGAGCAGTTCTTC. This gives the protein CASSAKIEQFF.

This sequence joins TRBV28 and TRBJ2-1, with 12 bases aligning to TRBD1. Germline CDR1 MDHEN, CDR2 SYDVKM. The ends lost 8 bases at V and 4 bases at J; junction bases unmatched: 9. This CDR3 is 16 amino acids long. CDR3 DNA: TGTGCCAGCGGGGGACAGGGGGCCTCCCTTTACAATGAGCAGTTCTTC. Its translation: CASGGQGASLYNEQFF.

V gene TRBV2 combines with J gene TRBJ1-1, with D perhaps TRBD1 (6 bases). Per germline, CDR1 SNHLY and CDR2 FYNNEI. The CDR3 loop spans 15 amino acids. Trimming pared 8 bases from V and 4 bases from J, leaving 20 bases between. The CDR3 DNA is TGTGCCAGCCGGGAAACAGGGCCATCGGGCACTGAAGCTTTCTTT. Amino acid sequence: CASRETGPSGTEAFF.

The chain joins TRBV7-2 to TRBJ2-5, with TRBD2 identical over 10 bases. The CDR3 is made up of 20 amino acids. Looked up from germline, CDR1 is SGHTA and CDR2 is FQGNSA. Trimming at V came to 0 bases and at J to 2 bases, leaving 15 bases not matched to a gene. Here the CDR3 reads CASSLAPRGGLASSQETQYF. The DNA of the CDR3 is TGTGCCAGCAGCTTAGCGCCCAGGGGGGGACTAGCGTCCTCTCAAGAGACCCAGTACTTC.

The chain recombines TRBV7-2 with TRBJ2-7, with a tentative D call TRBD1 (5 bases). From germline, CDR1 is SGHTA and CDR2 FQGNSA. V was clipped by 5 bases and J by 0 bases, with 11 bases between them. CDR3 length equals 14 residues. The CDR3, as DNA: TGTGCCAGCAGCCCTAGACAGACCTCCTACGAGCAGTACTTC. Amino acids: CASSPRQTSYEQYF.

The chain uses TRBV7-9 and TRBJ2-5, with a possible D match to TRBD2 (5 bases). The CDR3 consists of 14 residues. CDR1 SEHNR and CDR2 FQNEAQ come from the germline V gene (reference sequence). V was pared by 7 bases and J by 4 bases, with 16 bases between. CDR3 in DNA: TGTGCCAGCACCATCACTAGTTATAGAGAGACCCAGTACTTC. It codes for CASTITSYRETQYF.

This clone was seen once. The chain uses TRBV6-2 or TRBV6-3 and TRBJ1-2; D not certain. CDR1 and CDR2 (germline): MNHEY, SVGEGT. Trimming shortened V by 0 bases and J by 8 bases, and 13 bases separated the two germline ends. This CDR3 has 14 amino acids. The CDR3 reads CASSYSMVREGYTF. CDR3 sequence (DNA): TGTGCCAGCAGTTACTCGATGGTACGGGAAGGCTACACCTTC.

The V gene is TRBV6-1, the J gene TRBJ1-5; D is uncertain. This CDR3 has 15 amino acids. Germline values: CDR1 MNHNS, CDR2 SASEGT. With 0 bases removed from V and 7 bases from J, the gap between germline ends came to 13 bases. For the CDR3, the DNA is TGTGCCAGCAGTGAAGCGCGGTTGGGTAGACAGCCCCAGCATTTT. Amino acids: CASSEARLGRQPQHF.

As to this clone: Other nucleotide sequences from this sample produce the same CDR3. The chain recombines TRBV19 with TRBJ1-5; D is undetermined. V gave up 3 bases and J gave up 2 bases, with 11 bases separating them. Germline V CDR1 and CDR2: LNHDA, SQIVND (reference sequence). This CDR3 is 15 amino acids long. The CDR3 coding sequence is TGTGCCAGTAGTATCCGCGGGGTTGGCAATCAGCCCCAGCATTTT. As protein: CASSIRGVGNQPQHF.

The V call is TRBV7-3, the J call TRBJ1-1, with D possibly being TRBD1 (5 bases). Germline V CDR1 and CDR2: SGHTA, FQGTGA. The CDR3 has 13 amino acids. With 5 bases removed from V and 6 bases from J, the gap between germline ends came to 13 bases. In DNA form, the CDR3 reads TGTGCCAGCAGCGCTAGGGGCCAGGCTGAAGCTTTCTTT. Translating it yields CASSARGQAEAFF.

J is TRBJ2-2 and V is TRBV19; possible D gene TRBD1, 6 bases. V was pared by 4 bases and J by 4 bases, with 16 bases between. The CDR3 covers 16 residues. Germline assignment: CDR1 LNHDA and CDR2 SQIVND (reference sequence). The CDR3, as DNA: TGTGCCAGTAGTACCCGCGTGGTACAGGGCACCGGGGAGCTGTTTTTT. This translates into CASSTRVVQGTGELFF.

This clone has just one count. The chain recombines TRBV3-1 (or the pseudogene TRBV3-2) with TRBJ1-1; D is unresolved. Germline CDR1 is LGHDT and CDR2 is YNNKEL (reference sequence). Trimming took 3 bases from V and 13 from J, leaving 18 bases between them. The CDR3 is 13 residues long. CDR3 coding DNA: TGTGCCAGCAGCCAGGGGAAAAGAGCTGAGGGTTTCTTT. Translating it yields CASSQGKRAEGFF.

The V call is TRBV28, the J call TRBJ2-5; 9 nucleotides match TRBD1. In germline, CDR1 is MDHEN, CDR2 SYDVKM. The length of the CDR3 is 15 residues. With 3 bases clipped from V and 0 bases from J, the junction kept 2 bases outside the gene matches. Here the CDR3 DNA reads TGTGCCAGCAGTTTCCGGGACAGGGACCAAGAGACCCAGTACTTC. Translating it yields CASSFRDRDQETQYF.

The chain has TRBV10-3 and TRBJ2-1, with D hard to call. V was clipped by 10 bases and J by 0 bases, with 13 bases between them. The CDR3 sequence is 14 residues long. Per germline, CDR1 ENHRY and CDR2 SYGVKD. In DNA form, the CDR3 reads TGTGCCACATCACCAAAGAGCTCCTACAATGAGCAGTTCTTC. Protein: CATSPKSSYNEQFF.

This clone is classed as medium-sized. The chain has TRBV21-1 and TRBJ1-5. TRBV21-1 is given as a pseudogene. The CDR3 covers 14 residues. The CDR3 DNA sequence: TGTGCCAGCGGCACAGGGAGGTACAATCAGCCCCAGCATTTT. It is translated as CASGTGRYNQPQHF.

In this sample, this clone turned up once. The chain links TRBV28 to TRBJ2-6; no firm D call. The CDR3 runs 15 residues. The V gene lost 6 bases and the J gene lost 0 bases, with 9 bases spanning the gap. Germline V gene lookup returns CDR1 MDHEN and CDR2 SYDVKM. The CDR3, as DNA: TGTGCCAGCAGCCCTATGTTCTCTGGGGCCAACGTCCTGACTTTC. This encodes CASSPMFSGANVLTF.

The CDR3 protein is CASSGLQGKGKNQPQHF. The CDR3 DNA sequence: TGTGCCAGTAGTGGCCTACAGGGGAAGGGAAAAAATCAGCCCCAGCATTTT. The rearrangement joins TRBV19 to TRBJ1-5; 7 positions match TRBD1. Germline loops: CDR1 LNHDA, CDR2 SQIVND (reference sequence). Unmatched junction bases numbered 14, after V lost 5 bases and J lost 4 bases. CDR3 length equals 17 residues.

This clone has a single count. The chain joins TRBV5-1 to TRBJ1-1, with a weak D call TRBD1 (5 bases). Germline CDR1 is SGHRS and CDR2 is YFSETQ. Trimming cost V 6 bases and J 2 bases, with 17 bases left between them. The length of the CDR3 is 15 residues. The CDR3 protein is CASTRGDGRNTEAFF. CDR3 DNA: TGCGCCAGCACCCGGGGGGACGGAAGAAACACTGAAGCTTTCTTT.

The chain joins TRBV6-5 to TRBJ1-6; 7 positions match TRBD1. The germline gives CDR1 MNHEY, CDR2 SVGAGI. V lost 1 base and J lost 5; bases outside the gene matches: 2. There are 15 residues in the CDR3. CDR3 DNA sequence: TGTGCCAGCAGTTACTTGGGACAGAATAATTCACCCCTCCACTTT. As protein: CASSYLGQNNSPLHF.

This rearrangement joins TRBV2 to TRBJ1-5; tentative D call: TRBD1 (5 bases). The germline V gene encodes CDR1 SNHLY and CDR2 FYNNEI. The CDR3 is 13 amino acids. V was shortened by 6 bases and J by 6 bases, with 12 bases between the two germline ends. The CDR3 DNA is TGTGCCAGCAGGGACACAAGGCTTCAGCCCCAGCATTTT. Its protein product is CASRDTRLQPQHF.

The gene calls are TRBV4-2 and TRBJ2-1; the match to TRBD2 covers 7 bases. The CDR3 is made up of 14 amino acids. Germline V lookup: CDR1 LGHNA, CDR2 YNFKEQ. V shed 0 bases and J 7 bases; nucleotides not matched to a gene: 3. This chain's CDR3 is CASSQDIGGNEQFF. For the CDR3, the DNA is TGTGCCAGCAGCCAAGATATCGGGGGGAATGAGCAGTTCTTC.

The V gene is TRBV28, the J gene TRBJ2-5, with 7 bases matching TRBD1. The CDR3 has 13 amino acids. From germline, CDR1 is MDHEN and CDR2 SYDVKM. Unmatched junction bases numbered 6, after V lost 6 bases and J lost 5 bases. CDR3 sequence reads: CASRAQGSETQYF. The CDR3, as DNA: TGTGCCAGCAGGGCACAGGGGAGCGAGACCCAGTACTTC.